The 21 T cell receptor beta chains listed next were all sequenced from one sample in a study of blood T cells in healthy people across ages. Through a sample-barcoded 5' primer and a J-beta primer mix, a second PCR was run for roughly 6 to 11 cycles. MiXCR, run by TCRdb on the 5' RACE reads, gives a single entry per CDR3 protein. The repertoire includes 540,000 or so distinct CDR3 sequences, 24% of them detected once, and under 9% sits in the top ten. The same sample was also studied in work on T cells of mothers and their children.

What was sequenced was blood. The origin of the receptors is a boy aged 10-17 years in good health.

In this sample, this clonotype turned up a few times. The chain couples TRBV29-1 to TRBJ1-2; D is possibly TRBD1 (5 bases). Germline V CDR1 and CDR2: SQVTM, ANQGSEA. CDR3 length equals 16 residues. Trimming left V 4 bases short and J 0 bases short, with 18 bases between. The CDR3 nucleotides read TGCAGCGTTGGGGCTGAAAGACAGCCAACTAACTATGGCTACACCTTC. This codes for CSVGAERQPTNYGYTF.

The rearrangement joins TRBV7-2 to TRBJ2-3; D gene ambiguous. CDR1 and CDR2 from the germline V gene are SGHTA and FQGNSA. V was pared by 6 bases and J by 0 bases, with 10 bases between. This CDR3 comprises 14 residues. This chain's CDR3 is CASSPVTSTDTQYF. In DNA, the CDR3 is TGTGCCAGCAGTCCCGTTACTAGCACAGATACGCAGTATTTT. Supplemented by reference TRBV7-2 and TRBJ2-3, the full variable domain reads GAGVSQSPSNKVTEKGKDVELRCDPISGHTALYWYRQSLGQGLEFLIYFQGNSAPDKSGLPSDRFSAERTGGSVSTLTIQRTQQEDSAVYLCASSPVTSTDTQYFGPGTRLTVL.

A few counts support this clonotype. This sequence joins TRBV11-2 and TRBJ2-4, with 8 bases lining up with TRBD1. Germline lookup yields CDR1 SGHAT and CDR2 FQNNGV. The CDR3 runs 19 residues. Trimming at V came to 8 bases and at J to 1 base, leaving 19 bases not matched to a gene. In DNA, the CDR3 is TGTGCCAGCTGCCCAGGGGGCAGGGGGCAAGCTGCCGCCAAAAACATTCAGTACTTC. Its protein product is CASCPGGRGQAAAKNIQYF.

This rearrangement joins TRBV5-6 to TRBJ2-4, with D possibly matching TRBD2 (5 bases). Germline V gene lookup returns CDR1 SGHDT and CDR2 YYEEEE. The CDR3 extends over 14 amino acids. Deletions cut 6 bases from V and 9 bases from J, with 19 bases between. The CDR3 DNA reads TGTGCCAGCACCTCGGCTACCGGAGGAGGCATTCAGTACTTC. Amino acid sequence: CASTSATGGGIQYF.

The chain employs TRBV6-2 or TRBV6-3 and TRBJ2-3; D tentatively reads TRBD1 or TRBD2 (5 bases each). Germline lookup yields CDR1 MNHEY and CDR2 SVGEGT. The CDR3 loop spans 13 amino acids. Trimming cost V 2 bases and J 2 bases, with 5 bases left between them. CDR3 coding DNA: TGTGCCAGCAGTTACGGGACCACAGATACGCAGTATTTT. Residues: CASSYGTTDTQYF.

This clonotype was detected a few times. The CDR3 region is CASRPRPGLWEQFF. The CDR3, as DNA: TGTGCCAGCAGACCTCGGCCGGGCCTGTGGGAGCAGTTCTTC. This rearrangement joins TRBV28 to TRBJ2-1; D not resolved. V lost 6 bases, J lost 10 bases, and 19 bases lay in between. The length of the CDR3 is 14 residues. The germline gives CDR1 MDHEN, CDR2 SYDVKM.

This chain links TRBV27 with TRBJ2-5, with D perhaps TRBD2 (5 bases). The CDR3 covers 13 residues. Looked up from germline, CDR1 is MNHEY and CDR2 is SMNVEV (reference sequence). The V gene lost 7 bases and the J gene lost 2 bases, with 11 bases spanning the gap. This chain's CDR3 is CASTSRGQETQYF. CDR3 in DNA: TGTGCCAGCACCTCCCGGGGTCAAGAGACCCAGTACTTC.

This clonotype has more than one count but fewer than ten. J is TRBJ1-2 and V is TRBV6-5; no clear D gene. CDR1 MNHEY and CDR2 SVGAGI come from the germline V gene. The CDR3 consists of 15 residues. Trimming removed 6 bases from V and 3 bases from J, with 17 bases in between. The CDR3 DNA is TGTGCCAGCAGGCCGGGCCCCTCGGGAGACTATGGCTACACCTTC. It codes for CASRPGPSGDYGYTF.

This clonotype was counted between two and nine times. The chain carries TRBV5-1 and TRBJ2-3; D is ambiguous. Trimming removed 0 bases at V and 6 bases at J, with 20 bases between. The CDR3 is 17 residues long. Looked up from germline, CDR1 is SGHRS and CDR2 is YFSETQ. The CDR3 coding sequence is TGCGCCAGCAGCTTGGCCGTGAGGACCTACAGTTCCGATACGCAGTATTTT. This codes for CASSLAVRTYSSDTQYF.

The rearrangement joins TRBV6-1 to TRBJ1-2; 8 nucleotides line up with TRBD1. CDR3 length equals 14 residues. CDR1 is MNHNS and CDR2 is SASEGT in the germline V gene. Trimming removed 4 bases from V and 8 bases from J; junction bases left unmatched: 9. Written as DNA, the CDR3 is TGTGCCAGCAGTGGGACAGGGTCTCGAGGCGGCTACACCTTC. This translates into CASSGTGSRGGYTF.

V is TRBV9 and J is TRBJ1-4; D is possibly TRBD1 (6 bases). Per germline, CDR1 SGDLS and CDR2 YYNGEE. With 4 bases removed from V and 6 bases from J, the gap between germline ends came to 13 bases. CDR3 length: 14 residues. The CDR3 sequence is CASSYNNRDEKLFF. The CDR3 DNA follows: TGTGCCAGCAGCTACAATAACAGGGATGAAAAACTGTTTTTT.

This chain joins TRBV29-1 and TRBJ2-3, with 7 nucleotides matching TRBD2. Germline values: CDR1 SQVTM, CDR2 ANQGSEA. The CDR3 has 14 residues. The J segment lost 6 bases and the V segment lost 0 bases, leaving 6 bases of the junction unmatched. CDR3 region: CSVEDRAGTDTQYF. As DNA, the CDR3 is TGCAGCGTTGAAGATAGAGCGGGAACGGATACGCAGTATTTT.

V and J are TRBV6-2 or TRBV6-3 and TRBJ2-7; 14 positions agree with TRBD2. The trim removed 6 bases at V and 4 bases at J, leaving 8 bases unmatched. The CDR3 runs to 16 residues. Germline CDR1 MNHEY, CDR2 SVGEGT. CDR3: CASSSGTSGSRYEQYF. The DNA for the CDR3 is TGTGCCAGCAGCTCCGGGACTAGCGGGAGTAGATACGAGCAGTACTTC.

The chain is built from TRBV7-9 and TRBJ2-7, with D perhaps TRBD1 (5 bases). The germline V and J ends were trimmed by 2 bases and 3 bases, with 17 bases remaining between them. The CDR3 sequence is 16 residues long. CDR1 is SEHNR and CDR2 is FQNEAQ in the germline V gene (reference sequence). DNA of the CDR3: TGTGCCAGCAGCTTACCGACGTCGACAGTCTTCTACGAGCAGTACTTC. Amino acids: CASSLPTSTVFYEQYF.

V usage is TRBV18 and J usage is TRBJ1-1; 8 positions match TRBD1. The germline V gene encodes CDR1 KGHSH and CDR2 LQKENI. The CDR3 has 16 residues. J gave up 5 bases and V 4 bases, and 12 bases lay outside the gene matches. CDR3 nucleotide sequence: TGTGCCAGCTCACAGACAGGGGCGGGGGAGCGGACTGAAGCTTTCTTT. This codes for CASSQTGAGERTEAFF.

This clonotype was found a few times. The junction differs from germline at one of its ends, possibly a read error. The chain joins TRBV18 to TRBJ2-1; D could derive from TRBD1 or TRBD2 (5 bases each). The DNA matches TRBJ2-7 better at its end, which makes the J call doubtful. Germline CDR1 KGHSH, CDR2 LQKENI. This CDR3 contains 16 residues. CDR3 sequence: CASSPPLGREFYEQYF. The CDR3 region has the DNA TGTGCCAGCTCTCCACCCCTGGGACGGGAATTCTACGAGCAGTACTTC.

V usage is TRBV12-3 or TRBV12-4 and J usage is TRBJ1-5; 7 bases are a match to TRBD1. The V segment lost 5 bases and the J segment 1 base; nucleotides outside the gene matches: 5. The CDR3 contains 15 residues. CDR3 coding DNA: TGTGCCAGCAGTCTCCAGACAGGGAGCAATCAGCCCCAGCATTTT. Residues: CASSLQTGSNQPQHF.

This clonotype was counted between two and nine times. The J gene is TRBJ2-5, the V gene TRBV6-2 or TRBV6-3; tentatively, D is TRBD2 (6 bases). Germline lookup yields CDR1 MNHEY and CDR2 SVGEGT. Trimming shortened V by 4 bases and J by 5 bases, and 8 bases separated the two germline ends. This CDR3 comprises 12 residues. CDR3 sequence reads: CASSWGEETQYF. CDR3 nucleotide sequence: TGTGCCAGCAGTTGGGGGGAGGAGACCCAGTACTTC.

This clonotype was counted a few times. The chain employs TRBV12-3 or TRBV12-4 and TRBJ1-2; possibly TRBD1 for D (6 bases). Deletions cut 1 base from V and 6 bases from J, with 9 bases between. This CDR3 has 13 amino acids. The CDR3 is CASSLEGGDGYTF. The CDR3 coding sequence is TGTGCCAGCAGTTTAGAGGGGGGTGATGGCTACACCTTC.

This chain joins TRBV27 and TRBJ1-1; TRBD1 might be the D (6 bases). Germline V gives CDR1 MNHEY, CDR2 SMNVEV (reference sequence). CDR3 length equals 15 residues. Trimming took off 5 bases at V and 0 bases at J, with 13 bases between the two ends. CDR3 residues: CASSRPSGVNTEAFF. The DNA for the CDR3 is TGTGCCAGCAGTCGACCTTCAGGGGTGAACACTGAAGCTTTCTTT.

This clonotype appeared many times. The chain uses TRBV4-3 and TRBJ2-7, with 13 bases fitting TRBD2. V trimming: 3 bases; J trimming: 0 bases; junction bases outside the gene matches: 2. This CDR3 region has 16 residues. Per germline, CDR1 LGHNA and CDR2 YSLEER. CDR3 sequence reads: CASSQGTSGASYEQYF. The CDR3 region has the DNA TGCGCCAGCAGCCAGGGGACTAGCGGGGCCTCCTACGAGCAGTACTTC.